These 7 T cell receptor beta chains were all obtained from the same sample, sequenced in a study of shared clonotypes between healthy human individuals. TCRdb keeps only in-frame clones here, not all; method: immunoSEQ multiplex PCR. The table lists approximately 840,000 clones, roughly 96% of them singletons. CD8 cells classed as naive were CD45RO-negative and positively selected for CCR7, excluding terminally differentiated effector memory CD45RA+ cells. Source material: naive CD8+ T cells sorted from blood. The receptors originated from a young man in good health.

The chain has TRBV6-6 and TRBJ2-7, with TRBD1 matching 10 bases. The CDR3 length is 15 residues. The trim removed 8 bases at V and 5 bases at J, leaving 12 bases unmatched. Germline V gene data show CDR1 as MNHNY and CDR2 as SVGAGI (reference sequence). CDR3 protein: CASGETGTGVHEQYF. The CDR3 DNA follows: TGTGCCAGCGGCGAAACCGGGACAGGGGTCCACGAGCAGTACTTC.

The V and J genes are TRBV5-1 and TRBJ2-7; no firm D call. V was cut by 5 bases and J by 6 bases, with 15 bases left in between. The CDR3 is 13 amino acids. Germline V gene lookup returns CDR1 SGHRS and CDR2 YFSETQ. The CDR3 reads CASSKDGFPEQYF. The DNA of the CDR3 is TGCGCCAGCAGTAAGGACGGTTTTCCCGAGCAGTACTTC.

The V call is TRBV7-8, the J call TRBJ1-5; unclear D gene. From germline, CDR1 is SGHVS and CDR2 FQNEAQ. The V gene lost 3 bases and the J gene lost 5 bases, with 14 bases spanning the gap. This CDR3 has 15 amino acids. The chain's CDR3 is CASSFEGRDYQPQHF. The CDR3 bases are TGTGCCAGCAGCTTCGAGGGTCGTGATTATCAGCCCCAGCATTTT.

This clone was recorded once. The rearrangement links TRBV6-1 to TRBJ2-1; 9 bases line up with TRBD2. This CDR3 contains 22 residues. V lost 1 base and J lost 6; bases outside the gene matches: 25. Germline CDR1 MNHNS, CDR2 SASEGT. CDR3 protein: CASSEGWRVRREGQPRLNEQFF. CDR3 bases: TGTGCCAGCAGTGAAGGGTGGAGGGTTAGGCGGGAGGGCCAACCTCGGCTCAATGAGCAGTTCTTC.

This clone was detected once. CDR3 DNA sequence: TGCAGCGTTGAATATCGGGGTATTACCTACGAGCAGTACTTC. Protein: CSVEYRGITYEQYF. The genes are TRBV29-1 and TRBJ2-7, with D possibly matching TRBD2 (5 bases). Germline V CDR1 and CDR2: SQVTM, ANQGSEA. This CDR3 has 14 amino acids. V was trimmed by 2 bases and J by 2 bases, leaving 13 bases between them.

V and J are TRBV7-9 and TRBJ1-4; D is perhaps TRBD1 (6 bases). The CDR3 runs 15 residues. Trimming took 1 base from V and 7 from J, leaving 13 bases between them. CDR1 and CDR2 from the germline V gene are SEHNR and FQNEAQ (reference sequence). CDR3 region: CASSLVVRGSEKLFF. In nucleotides, the CDR3 is TGTGCCAGCAGCTTAGTGGTTAGGGGGAGTGAAAAACTGTTTTTT. Together with reference TRBV7-9 and TRBJ1-4, the CDR3 gives the full variable domain: DTGVSQNPRHKITKRGQNVTFRCDPISEHNRLYWYRQTLGQGPEFLTYFQNEAQLEKSRLLSDRFSAERPKGSFSTLEIQRTEQGDSAMYLCASSLVVRGSEKLFFGSGTQLSVL.

The genes are TRBV6-1 and TRBJ2-7, with 9 nucleotides matching TRBD1. The CDR3 totals 14 residues. With V trimmed by 3 bases and J by 6 bases, 6 bases remained unmatched. Germline V lookup: CDR1 MNHNS, CDR2 SASEGT. The DNA for the CDR3 is TGTGCCAGCAGTGAGGGACAGGGTAGGGCCGAGCAGTACTTC. This translates into CASSEGQGRAEQYF.